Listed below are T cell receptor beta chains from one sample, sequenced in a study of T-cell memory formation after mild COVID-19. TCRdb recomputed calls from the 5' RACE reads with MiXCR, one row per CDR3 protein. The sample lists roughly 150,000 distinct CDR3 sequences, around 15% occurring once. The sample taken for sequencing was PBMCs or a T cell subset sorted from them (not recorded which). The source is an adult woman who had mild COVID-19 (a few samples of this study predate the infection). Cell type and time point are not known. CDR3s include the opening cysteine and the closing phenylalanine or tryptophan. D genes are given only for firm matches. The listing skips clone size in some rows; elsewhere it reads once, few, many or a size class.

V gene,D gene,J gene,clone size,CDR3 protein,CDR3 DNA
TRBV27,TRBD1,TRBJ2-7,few,CASSLTGGSLIPSYEQYF,TGTGCCAGCAGTCTTACAGGGGGTAGTCTAATTCCCTCCTACGAGCAGTACTTC
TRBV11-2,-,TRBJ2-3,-,CASSHARGSTDTQYF,TGTGCCAGCAGCCACGCCCGGGGGAGCACAGATACGCAGTATTTT
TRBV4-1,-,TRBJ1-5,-,CASPREQGVKRIHSNQPQHF,TGCGCCAGCCCCCGGGAACAGGGTGTAAAACGAATCCATAGCAATCAGCCCCAGCATTTT
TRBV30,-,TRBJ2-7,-,CAWSITGNEQYF,TGTGCCTGGAGTATTACAGGTAACGAGCAGTACTTC
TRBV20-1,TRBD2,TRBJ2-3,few,CSARDTASGRIRDTQYF,TGCAGTGCTAGAGATACGGCTAGCGGGAGGATTAGAGATACGCAGTATTTT
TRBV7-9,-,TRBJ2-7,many,CASSLGDNSYEQYF,TGTGCCAGCAGCTTAGGGGACAACTCCTACGAGCAGTACTTC
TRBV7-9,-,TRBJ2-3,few,CASSLARADADTQYF,TGTGCCAGCAGCTTAGCTCGAGCCGACGCAGATACGCAGTATTTT
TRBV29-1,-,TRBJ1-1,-,CSVERGQPEAFF,TGCAGCGTTGAAAGGGGACAACCTGAAGCTTTCTTT
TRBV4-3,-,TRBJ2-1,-,CASSPSRRTYNEQFF,TGCGCCAGCAGCCCCTCCCGACGGACCTACAATGAGCAGTTCTTC
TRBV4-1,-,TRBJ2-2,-,CASSQEVLLRSNTGELFF,TGCGCCAGCAGCCAAGAAGTGTTGTTGCGGTCGAACACCGGGGAGCTGTTTTTT
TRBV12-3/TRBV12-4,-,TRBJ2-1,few,CASSFQGPNEQFF,TGTGCCAGCAGTTTTCAGGGTCCCAATGAGCAGTTCTTC
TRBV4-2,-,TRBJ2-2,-,CASSQVTGELFF,TGTGCCAGCAGCCAAGTGACCGGGGAGCTGTTTTTT
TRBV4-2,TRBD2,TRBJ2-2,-,CASSQVSRLAGAGELFF,TGTGCCAGCAGCCAAGTTAGTAGGCTAGCGGGAGCCGGGGAGCTGTTTTTT
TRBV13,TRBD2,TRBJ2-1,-,CASSLGAGGDNEQFF,TGTGCCAGCAGCTTAGGGGCGGGGGGCGACAATGAGCAGTTCTTC
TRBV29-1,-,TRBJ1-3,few,CSVGGDGNTIYF,TGCAGCGTTGGGGGGGATGGAAACACCATATATTTT
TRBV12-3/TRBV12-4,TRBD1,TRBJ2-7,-,CASSPSRDRAGYEQYF,TGTGCCAGCAGCCCCTCTCGGGACAGGGCCGGCTACGAGCAGTACTTC
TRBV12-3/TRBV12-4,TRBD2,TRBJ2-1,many,CASSSTSTLYNEQFF,TGTGCCAGCAGCTCGACTAGCACTCTATACAATGAGCAGTTCTTC
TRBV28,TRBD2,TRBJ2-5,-,CASSPPMGLAGSDWKETQYF,TGTGCCAGCAGCCCCCCGATGGGTCTAGCGGGATCCGATTGGAAAGAGACCCAGTACTTC
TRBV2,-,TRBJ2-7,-,CASSEAVSTYEQYF,TGTGCCAGCAGTGAAGCGGTATCAACCTACGAGCAGTACTTC
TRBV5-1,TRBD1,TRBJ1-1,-,CASSSGQYTEAFF,TGCGCCAGCAGTTCGGGACAGTACACTGAAGCTTTCTTT
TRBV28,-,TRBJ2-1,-,CASSFHARNEQFF,TGTGCCAGCAGTTTCCACGCCAGAAATGAGCAGTTCTTC
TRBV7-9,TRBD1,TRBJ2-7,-,CASSLRQGIYEQYF,TGTGCCAGCAGCTTAAGACAGGGGATCTACGAGCAGTACTTC
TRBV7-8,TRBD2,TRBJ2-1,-,CASSFLAGETYNEQFF,TGTGCCAGCAGCTTTCTAGCGGGAGAAACCTACAATGAGCAGTTCTTC
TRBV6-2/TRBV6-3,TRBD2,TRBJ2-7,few,CASSYSTGASGKISPFYEQYF,TGTGCCAGCAGTTACTCAACCGGGGCTAGCGGGAAGATCAGCCCATTCTACGAGCAGTACTTC
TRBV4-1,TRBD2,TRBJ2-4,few,CASSQGLGNIQYF,TGCGCCAGCAGCCAGGGACTAGGGAACATTCAGTACTTC
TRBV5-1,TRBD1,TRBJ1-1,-,CASSTDRGTEAFF,TGCGCCAGCAGCACGGACAGGGGGACTGAAGCTTTCTTT
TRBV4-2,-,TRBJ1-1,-,CASSEEVDPGAEAFF,TGTGCCAGCAGCGAAGAAGTGGACCCCGGGGCTGAAGCTTTCTTT
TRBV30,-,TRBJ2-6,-,CAWSHDSGANVLTF,TGTGCCTGGAGTCACGACTCTGGGGCCAACGTCCTGACTTTC
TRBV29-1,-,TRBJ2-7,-,CSVAGDNSYEQYF,TGCAGCGTTGCGGGGGACAACTCCTACGAGCAGTACTTC
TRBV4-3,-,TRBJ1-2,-,CASSQDDGGGSGVGYTF,TGCGCCAGCAGCCAAGATGATGGAGGTGGCTCTGGGGTAGGCTACACCTTC
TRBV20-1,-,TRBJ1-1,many,CSANTRVMSTEAFF,TGCAGTGCGAACACTCGGGTCATGTCGACTGAAGCTTTCTTT
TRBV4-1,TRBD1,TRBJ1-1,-,CASSQTGTGNTEAFF,TGCGCCAGCAGCCAAACCGGGACAGGGAACACTGAAGCTTTCTTT
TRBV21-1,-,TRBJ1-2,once,CASSRGTDYTF,TGTGCCAGCAGCAGAGGGACTGACTACACCTTC
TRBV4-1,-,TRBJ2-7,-,CASSQLPRDTTYEQYF,TGCGCCAGCAGCCAACTCCCGCGGGACACCACCTACGAGCAGTACTTC
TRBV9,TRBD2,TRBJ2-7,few,CASSATSGGAGEQYF,TGTGCCAGCAGCGCGACTAGCGGGGGGGCCGGAGAGCAGTACTTC
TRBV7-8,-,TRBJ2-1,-,CASSLGGLRPNEQFF,TGTGCCAGCAGCTTAGGGGGCCTTAGGCCCAATGAGCAGTTCTTC
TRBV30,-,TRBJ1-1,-,CAWSWRGGTPEAFF,TGTGCCTGGAGTTGGCGGGGCGGAACACCTGAAGCTTTCTTT
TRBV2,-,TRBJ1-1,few,CASSETGRSYPDTEAFF,TGTGCCAGCAGTGAAACAGGGAGGAGTTACCCGGACACTGAAGCTTTCTTT
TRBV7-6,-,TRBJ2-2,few,CASSRFLRVADNTGELFF,TGTGCCAGCAGCCGCTTCCTTAGGGTGGCAGATAACACCGGGGAGCTGTTTTTT
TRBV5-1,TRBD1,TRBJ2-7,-,CASSAPGTGSYEQYF,TGCGCCAGCAGCGCCCCGGGGACAGGGTCCTACGAGCAGTACTTC
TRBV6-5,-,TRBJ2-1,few,CASSYSDIGNEQFF,TGTGCCAGCAGTTACTCTGATATCGGAAATGAGCAGTTCTTC
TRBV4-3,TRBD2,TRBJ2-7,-,CASSQSGKHYEQYF,TGCGCCAGCAGCCAGAGCGGGAAACACTACGAGCAGTACTTC
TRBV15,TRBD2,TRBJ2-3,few,CATSSVGGGSDTQYF,TGTGCCACCAGCAGCGTCGGCGGGGGTTCAGATACGCAGTATTTT
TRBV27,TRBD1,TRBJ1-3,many,CASSRDRSSGNTIYF,TGTGCCAGCAGTCGGGACAGGAGCTCTGGAAACACCATATATTTT
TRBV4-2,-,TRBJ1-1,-,CASRIGTEAFF,TGTGCCAGCCGCATCGGGACTGAAGCTTTCTTT
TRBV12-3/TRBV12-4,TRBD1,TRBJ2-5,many,CASRPSTGLETQYF,TGTGCCAGCAGACCCTCGACAGGGCTGGAGACCCAGTACTTC
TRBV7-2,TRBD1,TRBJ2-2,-,CASRPQGLAHASTGELFF,TGTGCCAGCAGACCACAGGGGTTGGCCCACGCTTCCACCGGGGAGCTGTTTTTT
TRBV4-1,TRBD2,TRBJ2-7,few,CASSLPGGGPSYEQYF,TGCGCCAGCAGCCTCCCGGGCGGGGGGCCCTCCTACGAGCAGTACTTC
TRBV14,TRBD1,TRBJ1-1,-,CASSQAGGPWEAFF,TGTGCCAGCAGCCAAGCAGGGGGGCCCTGGGAAGCTTTCTTT
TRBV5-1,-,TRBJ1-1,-,CASSLVQGEAFF,TGCGCCAGCAGCTTGGTACAGGGTGAAGCTTTCTTT
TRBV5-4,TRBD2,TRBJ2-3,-,CASSTRGLAAGYTQYF,TGTGCCAGCAGCACCAGAGGACTAGCGGCTGGGTATACGCAGTATTTT
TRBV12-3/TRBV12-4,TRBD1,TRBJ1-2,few,CASSSTGGYGYTF,TGTGCCAGCAGTTCGACAGGGGGGTATGGCTACACCTTC
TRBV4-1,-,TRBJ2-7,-,CASSQDSRSGEQYF,TGCGCCAGCAGCCAAGATAGTAGGTCGGGGGAGCAGTACTTC
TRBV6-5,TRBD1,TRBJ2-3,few,CASSYGTGDSDTQYF,TGTGCCAGCAGTTACGGGACAGGGGATTCAGATACGCAGTATTTT
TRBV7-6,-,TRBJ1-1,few,CASSFRPPRGGMNTEAFF,TGTGCCAGCAGCTTTAGGCCCCCCAGGGGAGGGATGAACACTGAAGCTTTCTTT
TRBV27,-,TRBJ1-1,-,CASSLSWNTEAFF,TGTGCCAGCAGTTTATCATGGAACACTGAAGCTTTCTTT
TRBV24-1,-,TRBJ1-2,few,CATSDTGTTNYGYTF,TGTGCCACCAGTGATACCGGGACAACTAACTATGGCTACACCTTC